The sample holds many counts of the clone carrying this TCR beta chain. The antigen is undetermined. V was clipped by 2 bases and J by 5 bases; unmatched bases: 4. CDR1 and CDR2 from the germline V gene are MNHNS and SASEGT. The CDR3 runs 15 residues. RNA transcripts were the template for amplifying TCR beta CDR3 regions. The HTBI primer set drove a first-round RT-PCR of the TCR CDR3. TCRdb re-called the multiplex PCR reads with MiXCR, one entry per CDR3 protein. The sample records more than 450,000 distinct CDR3 sequences, roughly 15% being singletons. These data originate in a study of T cells in Graves' hyperthyroidism and ophthalmopathy. Points from the study as a whole: Among thyroid clonotypes expanded above 0.001, most also appeared in blood.

J is TRBJ2-7 and V is TRBV6-1; 12 nucleotides line up with TRBD2. The sequence derives from a woman between 40 and 50 years old with Graves' hyperthyroidism. The sample was blood. CDR3 in DNA: TGTGCCAGCAGTGAACTGACTAGCGGGAGCGACGAGCAGTACTTC. Its protein product is CASSELTSGSDEQYF.